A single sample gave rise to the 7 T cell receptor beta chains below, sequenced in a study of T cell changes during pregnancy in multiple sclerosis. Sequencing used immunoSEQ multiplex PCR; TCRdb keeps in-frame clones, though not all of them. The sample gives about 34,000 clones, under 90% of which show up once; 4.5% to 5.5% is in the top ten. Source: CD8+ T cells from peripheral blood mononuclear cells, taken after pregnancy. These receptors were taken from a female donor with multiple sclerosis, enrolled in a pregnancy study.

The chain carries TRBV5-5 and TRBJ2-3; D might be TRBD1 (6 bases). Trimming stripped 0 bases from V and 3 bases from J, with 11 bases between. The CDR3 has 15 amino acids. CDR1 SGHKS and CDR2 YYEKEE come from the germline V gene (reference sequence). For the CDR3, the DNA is TGTGCCAGCAGCTTGGCAGGGGACGGGACAGATACGCAGTATTTT. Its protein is CASSLAGDGTDTQYF.

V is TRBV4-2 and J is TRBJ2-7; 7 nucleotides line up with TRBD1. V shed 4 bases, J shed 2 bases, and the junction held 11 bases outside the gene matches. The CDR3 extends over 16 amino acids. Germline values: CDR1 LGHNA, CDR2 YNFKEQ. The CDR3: CASSLEGARGAYEQYF. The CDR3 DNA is TGTGCCAGCAGCCTCGAGGGGGCCCGAGGGGCCTACGAGCAGTACTTC.

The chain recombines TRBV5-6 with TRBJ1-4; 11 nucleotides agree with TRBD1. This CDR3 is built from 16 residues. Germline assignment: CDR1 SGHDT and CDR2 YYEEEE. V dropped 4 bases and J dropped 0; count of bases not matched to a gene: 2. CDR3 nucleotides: TGTGCCAGCAGCCCGGGACAGGGGGCAACTAATGAAAAACTGTTTTTT. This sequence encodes CASSPGQGATNEKLFF. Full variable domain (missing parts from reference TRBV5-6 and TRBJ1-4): DAGVTQSPTHLIKTRGQQVTLRCSPKSGHDTVSWYQQALGQGPQFIFQYYEEEERQRGNFPDRFSGHQFPNYSSELNVNALLLGDSALYLCASSPGQGATNEKLFFGSGTQLSVL.

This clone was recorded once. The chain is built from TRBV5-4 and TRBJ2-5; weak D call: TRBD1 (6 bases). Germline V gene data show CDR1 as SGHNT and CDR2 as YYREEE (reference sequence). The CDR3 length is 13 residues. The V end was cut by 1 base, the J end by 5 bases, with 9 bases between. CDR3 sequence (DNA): TGTGCCAGCAGCTTGCCAGGGGTGGAGACCCAGTACTTC. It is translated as CASSLPGVETQYF.

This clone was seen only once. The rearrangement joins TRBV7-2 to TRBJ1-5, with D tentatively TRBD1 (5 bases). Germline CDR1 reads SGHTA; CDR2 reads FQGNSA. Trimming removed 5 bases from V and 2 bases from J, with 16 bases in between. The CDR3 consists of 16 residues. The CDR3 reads CASSPGTGTGNQPQHF. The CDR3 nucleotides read TGTGCCAGCAGCCCAGGAACAGGTACGGGCAATCAGCCCCAGCATTTT.

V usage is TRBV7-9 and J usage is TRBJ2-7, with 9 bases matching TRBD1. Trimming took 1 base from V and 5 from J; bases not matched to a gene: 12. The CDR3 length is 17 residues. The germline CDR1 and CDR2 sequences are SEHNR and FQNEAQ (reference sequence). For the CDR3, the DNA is TGTGCCAGCAGCTTAGTCGCCGGGACAGGGTTCAGCCACGAGCAGTACTTC. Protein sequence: CASSLVAGTGFSHEQYF.

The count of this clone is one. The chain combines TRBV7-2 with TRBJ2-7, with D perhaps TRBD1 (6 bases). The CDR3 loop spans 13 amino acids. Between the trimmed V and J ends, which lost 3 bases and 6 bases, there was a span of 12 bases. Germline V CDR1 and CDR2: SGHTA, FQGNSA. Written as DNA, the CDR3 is TGTGCCAGCAGCTTCCACCAGGGGCTCGAGCAGTACTTC. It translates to CASSFHQGLEQYF.